One sample yielded the 28 T cell receptor beta chains listed below, sequenced in a study of neurological immune-mediated disorders. MiXCR, applied by TCRdb to the 5' RACE reads, yields one record per CDR3 protein. The sample carries under 90,000 distinct CDR3 sequences, around a tenth recorded once. Sequenced material: PBMCs. The receptors were gathered from a man aged 50-59 years in good health.

Ten or more counts support this clonotype. J is TRBJ2-1 and V is TRBV5-1, with 8 nucleotides matching TRBD2. Germline lookup yields CDR1 SGHRS and CDR2 YFSETQ. V shed 7 bases and J 8 bases; nucleotides not matched to a gene: 11. This CDR3 comprises 14 residues. The CDR3 nucleotides read TGCGCCAGCGGCTCCAGACTAGCGATCGATGAGCAGTTCTTC. Protein product: CASGSRLAIDEQFF.

This clonotype showed up many times. V gene TRBV4-2 combines with J gene TRBJ1-5, with D unclear. The CDR3 is 15 residues long. Germline V CDR1 and CDR2: LGHNA, YNFKEQ. Trimming removed 3 bases at V and 1 base at J, with 10 bases between. CDR3 residues: CASSHAVLSNQPQHF. As DNA, the CDR3 is TGTGCCAGCAGCCACGCGGTCTTGAGCAATCAGCCCCAGCATTTT.

This clonotype was observed many times. The J gene is TRBJ2-7, the V gene TRBV7-2, with D possibly TRBD1 on 5 matching bases. With 4 bases removed from V and 4 bases from J, the gap between germline ends came to 17 bases. From germline, CDR1 is SGHTA and CDR2 FQGNSA. CDR3 length: 15 residues. The CDR3 spells CASSSRAQLRYEQYF. The CDR3 DNA reads TGTGCCAGCAGCTCCAGGGCCCAACTAAGGTACGAGCAGTACTTC.

There are many counts of this clonotype. This sequence joins TRBV15 and TRBJ1-3; tentatively, D is TRBD1 (5 bases). The V and J ends lost 2 bases and 2 bases respectively, with 10 bases between them. This CDR3 is built from 15 residues. Per the germline V gene, CDR1 is LNHNV and CDR2 is YYDKDF (reference sequence). CDR3 sequence: CATSRQAGTGNTIYF. The CDR3 DNA sequence: TGTGCCACCAGCAGACAGGCAGGGACTGGAAACACCATATATTTT.

This clonotype was counted ten times or more. The genes are TRBV6-5 and TRBJ2-5; 11 nucleotides agree with TRBD2. J was trimmed by 5 bases and V by 2 bases; bases with no gene match: 7. The CDR3 is 16 amino acids. The germline V gene has CDR1 MNHEY and CDR2 SVGAGI. CDR3 bases: TGTGCCAGCAGTTACCGAACTAGCGGGAGTGGGGAGACCCAGTACTTC. Translated, it gives CASSYRTSGSGETQYF.

This chain joins TRBV6-6 and TRBJ2-1, with 8 nucleotides matching TRBD1. The CDR3 is made up of 15 amino acids. CDR1 and CDR2 from the germline V gene are MNHNY and SVGAGI (reference sequence). V lost 2 bases to trimming and J lost 4 bases; unmatched junction nucleotides: 4. The CDR3 DNA reads TGTGCCAGCAGTTACACACAGGGGGTGTACAATGAGCAGTTCTTC. It is translated as CASSYTQGVYNEQFF.

There are many counts of this clonotype. This sequence joins TRBV10-3 and TRBJ2-1; 10 positions agree with TRBD2. Germline V lookup: CDR1 ENHRY, CDR2 SYGVKD. CDR3 length: 14 amino acids. V lost 3 bases and J lost 4; bases outside the gene matches: 0. The CDR3, as DNA: TGTGCCATCAGTGAAGCGGGGGGGTACAATGAGCAGTTCTTC. This codes for CAISEAGGYNEQFF.

This clonotype was seen repeatedly, ten times or more. The CDR3 DNA follows: TGTGCCATCAGTGACGGGGTGAGTGAAGCTTTCTTT. Protein: CAISDGVSEAFF. The chain employs TRBV10-3 and TRBJ1-1; D remains ambiguous. Germline V gives CDR1 ENHRY, CDR2 SYGVKD. The CDR3 sequence is 12 residues long. The V end lost 3 bases, the J end lost 7 bases, and 9 bases lay between the germline ends.

This clonotype was detected many times. The chain joins TRBV7-9 to TRBJ2-3, with 15 bases identical to TRBD2. The CDR3 spans 17 residues. With V trimmed by 5 bases and J by 1 base, 4 bases remained unmatched. The V gene's germline CDR1 is SEHNR and CDR2 FQNEAQ (reference sequence). The chain's CDR3 is CASSLGLAGGGTDTQYF. The CDR3 DNA reads TGTGCCAGCAGCCTCGGACTAGCGGGAGGGGGCACAGATACGCAGTATTTT.

Ten or more counts support this clonotype. This chain links TRBV27 with TRBJ1-6; D is unclear. The CDR3 is 12 residues long. Germline CDR1 and CDR2: MNHEY and SMNVEV (reference sequence). The V end was cut by 9 bases, the J end by 8 bases, with 11 bases between. The CDR3, as DNA: TGTGCCAGGGTGGATTTGGATTCACCCCTCCACTTT. Translated: CARVDLDSPLHF.

This clonotype came up many times. The rearrangement joins TRBV15 to TRBJ2-7, with D possibly TRBD2 on 5 matching bases. The CDR3 contains 16 residues. The V end was cut by 0 bases, the J end by 5 bases, with 17 bases between. CDR1 LNHNV and CDR2 YYDKDF come from the germline V gene (reference sequence). The CDR3 is CATSRDEGRVRNEQYF. Here the CDR3 DNA reads TGTGCCACCAGCAGAGATGAGGGAAGGGTGAGAAACGAGCAGTACTTC.

This clonotype was seen ten or more times. The chain couples TRBV2 to TRBJ2-2, with D hard to call. V lost 6 bases and J lost 4, with 12 bases in between. Germline loops: CDR1 SNHLY, CDR2 FYNNEI. The CDR3 is made up of 14 amino acids. The CDR3 sequence: CASRKDKSTGELFF. Written as DNA, the CDR3 is TGTGCCAGCAGGAAAGACAAGAGCACCGGGGAGCTGTTTTTT. The full variable domain, in which reference TRBV2 and TRBJ2-2 provide the parts outside the CDR3, is EPEVTQTPSHQVTQMGQEVILRCVPISNHLYFYWYRQILGQKVEFLVSFYNNEISEKSEIFDDQFSVERPDGSNFTLKIRSTKLEDSAMYFCASRKDKSTGELFFGEGSRLTVL.

This clonotype came up many times. The rearrangement uses TRBV7-9 and TRBJ2-1; D uncertain. The CDR3 consists of 13 residues. V was shortened by 5 bases and J by 9 bases, with 14 bases between the two germline ends. In germline, CDR1 is SEHNR, CDR2 FQNEAQ (reference sequence). CDR3 nucleotides: TGTGCCAGCAGCCCCGAAGGATCTAGTGAGCAGTTCTTC. This encodes CASSPEGSSEQFF. The variable domain in full, with the rest retrieved from reference TRBV7-9 and TRBJ2-1, is DTGVSQNPRHKITKRGQNVTFRCDPISEHNRLYWYRQTLGQGPEFLTYFQNEAQLEKSRLLSDRFSAERPKGSFSTLEIQRTEQGDSAMYLCASSPEGSSEQFFGPGTRLTVL.

This clonotype has ten or more counts. This chain links TRBV14 with TRBJ2-7; 7 nucleotides agree with TRBD1. Germline lookup yields CDR1 SGHDN and CDR2 FVKESK. With 1 base clipped from V and 3 bases from J, the junction kept 9 bases outside the gene matches. This CDR3 is built from 16 residues. The DNA for the CDR3 is TGTGCCAGCAGCCAAGGGACAGGACTCCACTACTACGAGCAGTACTTC. Its protein is CASSQGTGLHYYEQYF.

This clonotype showed up many times. The chain has TRBV27 and TRBJ2-1, with 7 nucleotides matching TRBD2. The V gene end was trimmed by 1 base and the J gene end by 2 bases; junction bases not matched to a gene: 5. This CDR3 spans 16 amino acids. Germline V CDR1 and CDR2: MNHEY, SMNVEV (reference sequence). CDR3 protein: CASSLLASGAYNEQFF. The CDR3 DNA follows: TGTGCCAGCAGTTTATTAGCTAGCGGAGCCTACAATGAGCAGTTCTTC.

In its sample, this clonotype was seen a few times. This chain uses TRBV19 with TRBJ2-7; weak D call: TRBD1 (5 bases). Trimming cost V 4 bases and J 0 bases, with 10 bases left between them. Germline lookup yields CDR1 LNHDA and CDR2 SQIVND (reference sequence). The CDR3 sequence is 14 residues long. CDR3 nucleotides: TGTGCCAGTAGTAGACAGACCAGCTCCTACGAGCAGTACTTC. Amino acids: CASSRQTSSYEQYF.

This clonotype was detected ten times or more. The chain joins TRBV7-9 to TRBJ1-5; D uncertain. Trimming removed 1 base at V and 2 bases at J, with 12 bases between. CDR1 is SEHNR, CDR2 FQNEAQ, per germline (reference sequence). The CDR3 runs to 16 residues. CDR3 sequence: CASSLVSSQGNQPQHF. In nucleotides, the CDR3 is TGTGCCAGCAGCTTAGTATCAAGCCAGGGCAATCAGCCCCAGCATTTT.

The table lists this clonotype with many counts. The chain has TRBV29-1 and TRBJ1-1; TRBD1 aligns across 7 bases. The germline V gene encodes CDR1 SQVTM and CDR2 ANQGSEA. The CDR3 has 15 residues. The junction had 6 bases not matched to a gene; V was cut back by 2 bases and J by 0 bases. CDR3 residues: CSVEFGQVLNTEAFF. In DNA, the CDR3 is TGCAGCGTTGAATTTGGACAGGTACTGAACACTGAAGCTTTCTTT.

This clonotype was counted ten times or more. The V call is TRBV7-9, the J call TRBJ1-2; 8 bases agree with TRBD1. The CDR3 runs 16 residues. With 5 bases clipped from V and 3 bases from J, the junction kept 11 bases outside the gene matches. CDR1 and CDR2 from the germline V gene are SEHNR and FQNEAQ (reference sequence). The CDR3 DNA sequence: TGTGCCAGCAGCCCACTGGACAGGGCGGGTCACTATGGCTACACCTTC. It specifies CASSPLDRAGHYGYTF.

This clonotype was picked up many times. V gene TRBV5-6 combines with J gene TRBJ1-1; no definite D call. The V end lost 4 bases, the J end lost 2 bases, and 15 bases lay between the germline ends. CDR3 size: 15 residues. CDR1 and CDR2 (germline): SGHDT, YYEEEE. The CDR3 reads CASSPWALSNTEAFF. As DNA, the CDR3 is TGTGCCAGCAGCCCCTGGGCCCTTTCCAACACTGAAGCTTTCTTT. Based on the CDR3 plus reference TRBV5-6 and TRBJ1-1, the full variable domain is DAGVTQSPTHLIKTRGQQVTLRCSPKSGHDTVSWYQQALGQGPQFIFQYYEEEERQRGNFPDRFSGHQFPNYSSELNVNALLLGDSALYLCASSPWALSNTEAFFGQGTRLTVV.

This clonotype was picked up many times. The CDR3: CSALGQGAETQYF. The CDR3 DNA is TGCAGTGCCCTTGGCCAGGGGGCAGAGACCCAGTACTTC. This rearrangement joins TRBV20-1 to TRBJ2-5, with 8 bases aligning to TRBD1. Trimming at V came to 6 bases and at J to 4 bases, leaving 7 bases not matched to a gene. CDR3 length equals 13 residues. The germline gives CDR1 DFQATT, CDR2 SNEGSKA (reference sequence).

The chain has TRBV5-1 and TRBJ2-1; D possibly matches TRBD1 or TRBD2 (5 bases each). Trimming shortened V by 4 bases and J by 10 bases, and 18 bases separated the two germline ends. The CDR3 extends over 14 amino acids. Germline CDR1 and CDR2: SGHRS and YFSETQ. The CDR3 DNA reads as TGCGCCAGCAGCCCGGGACCGGGCTCCTACGAGCAGTTCTTC. This sequence encodes CASSPGPGSYEQFF.

This clonotype was seen repeatedly, ten times or more. The junction differs from germline at one of its ends, possibly a read error. The chain recombines TRBV19 with TRBJ1-5; D uncertain. Germline assignment: CDR1 LNHDA and CDR2 SQIVND (reference sequence). The CDR3 is made up of 11 amino acids. The CDR3 reads CATTTDQSQHF. CDR3 DNA: TGTGCCACAACTACAGATCAGTCCCAGCATTTT.

Ten or more counts support this clonotype. V and J are TRBV11-3 and TRBJ2-7, with D unclear. The germline V and J ends were trimmed by 0 bases and 6 bases, with 6 bases remaining between them. The germline V gene encodes CDR1 SGHNT and CDR2 YENEEA. CDR3 length equals 12 residues. This CDR3 reads CASSLEGGEQYF. Here the CDR3 DNA reads TGTGCCAGCAGCTTAGAGGGTGGCGAGCAGTACTTC.

This clonotype was detected many times. The gene calls are TRBV20-1 and TRBJ2-5; weak D call: TRBD2 (5 bases). V was shortened by 7 bases and J by 6 bases, with 18 bases between the two germline ends. Germline CDR1 reads DFQATT; CDR2 reads SNEGSKA (reference sequence). The CDR3 spans 13 residues. The chain's CDR3 is CSGLAGREKTQYF. CDR3 DNA sequence: TGCAGTGGCCTGGCGGGCCGCGAGAAGACCCAGTACTTC.

This clonotype was picked up many times. The chain links TRBV11-2 to TRBJ2-7; 12 bases align to TRBD2. With V trimmed by 6 bases and J by 5 bases, 5 bases remained unmatched. The CDR3 sequence is 14 residues long. CDR1 and CDR2 (germline): SGHAT, FQNNGV. Here the CDR3 reads CASRPSGRVDEQYF. CDR3 coding DNA: TGTGCCAGCAGACCTAGCGGGAGGGTTGACGAGCAGTACTTC.

Ten or more counts support this clonotype. This chain uses TRBV4-1 with TRBJ2-4, with D perhaps TRBD2 (6 bases). The V gene lost 4 bases and the J gene lost 8 bases, with 15 bases spanning the gap. The CDR3 totals 14 residues. CDR1 is MGHRA and CDR2 is YSYEKL in the germline V gene. This chain's CDR3 is CASSPSGGADIQYF. CDR3 DNA: TGCGCCAGCAGCCCTTCTGGCGGGGCGGACATTCAGTACTTC.

This clonotype was found many times. The chain carries TRBV12-3 or TRBV12-4 and TRBJ2-7; 7 bases agree with TRBD1. The CDR3 loop spans 16 amino acids. With V trimmed by 4 bases and J by 4 bases, 13 bases remained unmatched. CDR3 nucleotides: TGTGCCAGCAGTTCCCCCCCCGGGCAGGGGGTGTACGAGCAGTACTTC. Amino acid sequence: CASSSPPGQGVYEQYF.